Listed below are T cell receptor beta chains from one sample, sequenced in a study of T cells after yellow fever vaccination. TCRdb fed the 5' RACE reads into MiXCR, producing one record per CDR3 protein. Among 550,000 or so distinct CDR3 sequences listed, roughly a fifth were seen once. Sequencing was performed on PBMCs, taken 15 days after the yellow fever booster vaccination. The receptors originated from a man aged 25 to 40 who received the YFV17D yellow fever vaccine. CDR3s include the opening cysteine and the closing phenylalanine or tryptophan. Each record gives: D gene, J gene, V gene, clone size, CDR3 DNA, CDR3 protein. A D gene is named only where the DNA matches it firmly. Expanded clones are given a class, and other clones once, few, many or no size at all.

>-|TRBJ2-2|TRBV29-1|few
TGCAGCGCATACCCGGACGTGACCACCGGGGAGCTGTTTTTT
CSAYPDVTTGELFF
>-|TRBJ2-1|TRBV20-1|-
TGCAGTGGGGGGCCCTTCGACAATGAGCAGTTCTTC
CSGGPFDNEQFF
>-|TRBJ2-2|TRBV6-2/TRBV6-3|-
TGTGCCAGCTTCGAGCGAGCGAACACCGGGGAGCTGTTTTTT
CASFERANTGELFF
>-|TRBJ2-4|TRBV30|few
TGTGCCTGGGGTACAGGGATCGGCATTCAGTACTTC
CAWGTGIGIQYF
>TRBD2|TRBJ2-1|TRBV12-3/TRBV12-4|few
TGTGCCAGCAGAGTTAATTCGGGAGGGGGATACAATGAGCAGTTCTTC
CASRVNSGGGYNEQFF
>TRBD1|TRBJ2-4|TRBV5-1|few
TGCGCCAGCAGCCCGACATGGGACAGCTTAAACATTCAGTACTTC
CASSPTWDSLNIQYF
>TRBD1|TRBJ2-5|TRBV4-3|-
TGCGCCAGCAGCCAGCACAGGGGAGAGACCCAGTACTTC
CASSQHRGETQYF
>-|TRBJ2-2|TRBV7-2|few
TGTGCCACCGAGGAGGGCGGGAAACGCACCGGGGAGCTGTTTTTT
CATEEGGKRTGELFF
>-|TRBJ2-1|TRBV5-5|medium-sized
TGTGCCAGCAGCTTTCGGGGCTCCTACAATGAGCAGTTCTTC
CASSFRGSYNEQFF
>-|TRBJ1-6|TRBV25-1|few
TGTGCCAGCACCAGAGCATCAGAGAATTCACCCCTCCACTTT
CASTRASENSPLHF
>-|TRBJ2-7|TRBV6-5|-
TGTGCCAGCAGTTACCGTCGGGCCCCCCTGCTGGAGCAGTACTTC
CASSYRRAPLLEQYF
>-|TRBJ2-7|TRBV7-2|few
TGTGCCAGCAGCTTAGGGGCGGGAACCGGATACGAGCAGTACTTC
CASSLGAGTGYEQYF
>-|TRBJ2-1|TRBV5-1|few
TGCGCCAGCAGCTTGAACCCGGGACCGGACAATGAGCAGTTCTTC
CASSLNPGPDNEQFF
>-|TRBJ2-2|TRBV14|-
TGTGCCAGCAGCCGAACCGCGTGGGAGCTGTTTTTT
CASSRTAWELFF
>-|TRBJ2-1|TRBV28|-
TGTGCCAGCAGCTCCCCAACAGGAGATAGCTCCTACAATGAGCAGTTCTTC
CASSSPTGDSSYNEQFF
>-|TRBJ2-3|TRBV27|-
TGTGCCAGCAGTTCCCGGTCCGCAGATACGCAGTATTTT
CASSSRSADTQYF
>TRBD2|TRBJ2-1|TRBV5-5|-
TGTGCCAGCAGCCAGGGAGGGCCTTCCCTCGACAATGAGCAGTTCTTC
CASSQGGPSLDNEQFF
>TRBD2|TRBJ2-1|TRBV4-3|few
TGCGCCAGCAGCCAAGGGGGACTAGCGTCCGGCTACAATGAGCAGTTCTTC
CASSQGGLASGYNEQFF
>TRBD1|TRBJ1-4|TRBV7-9|many
TGTGCCAGCAGCCCCGGGACAGGGGATGAAAAACTGTTTTTT
CASSPGTGDEKLFF
>-|TRBJ2-4|TRBV3-1|-
TGTGCCAGCAGCCAAGATCCCCCGGACGAAAACATTCAGTACTTC
CASSQDPPDENIQYF
>-|TRBJ2-1|TRBV29-1|-
TGCAGCGCACATCCCATGTACAATGAGCAGTTCTTC
CSAHPMYNEQFF
>-|TRBJ1-1|TRBV7-9|-
TGTGCCAGCAGCTCACAACAGGGAGGATACACTGAAGCTTTCTTT
CASSSQQGGYTEAFF
>TRBD1|TRBJ1-4|TRBV9|-
TGTGCCAGCAGCGTAACGACAGGGAATAATGAAAAACTGTTTTTT
CASSVTTGNNEKLFF
>TRBD2|TRBJ2-2|TRBV20-1|-
TGCAGCGCGCCGGGGGGGGGATATAGCACCGGGGAGCTGTTTTTT
CSAPGGGYSTGELFF
>-|TRBJ2-7|TRBV6-5|few
TGTGCCAGCAAGGCCCTGGATGAGCAGTACTTC
CASKALDEQYF
>-|TRBJ2-5|TRBV6-2/TRBV6-3|few
TGTGCCAGCAGTTGGAGACGGCCCCAAGAGACCCAGTACTTC
CASSWRRPQETQYF
>-|TRBJ2-5|TRBV20-1|-
TGCAGTGCTCCGGTTTTTGGACCCCAAGAGACCCAGTACTTC
CSAPVFGPQETQYF
>TRBD2|TRBJ2-3|TRBV5-1|-
TGCGCCAGCAGCTTGGCGGGACTAGCATCACCAGATACGCAGTATTTT
CASSLAGLASPDTQYF
>-|TRBJ2-1|TRBV6-1|-
TGTGCCAGCAGCTCACAGGGCCCCAGCTCCTACAATGAGCAGTTCTTC
CASSSQGPSSYNEQFF
>TRBD2|TRBJ2-2|TRBV2|-
TGTGCCAGCAAACTCGAGCGGGAGAGGTCCGGGGAGCTGTTTTTT
CASKLERERSGELFF
>-|TRBJ2-7|TRBV7-2|few
TGTGCCAGCAGCTTAGGGGTGAAGAACTACGAGCAGTACTTC
CASSLGVKNYEQYF
>-|TRBJ2-5|TRBV4-2|-
TGTGCCATCAGCCTCCAACCCCGGGACATTCAAGAGACCCAGTACTTC
CAISLQPRDIQETQYF
>-|TRBJ1-1|TRBV7-9|-
TGTGCCAGCAGCACCGGACAGTTGAACACTGAAGCTTTCTTT
CASSTGQLNTEAFF
>TRBD1|TRBJ1-2|TRBV20-1|-
TGCAGTGCTAGAGAAACGACAGGGGCTAACTATGGCTACATCTTC
CSARETTGANYGYIF
>TRBD1|TRBJ2-7|TRBV7-2|-
TGTGCCAGCAGCTTACAAGCCGGGACAGGTAGCGAGCAGTACTTC
CASSLQAGTGSEQYF
>-|TRBJ2-7|TRBV20-1|-
TGCAGTGCCCGCGGAGGGACACTCTACGAGCAGTACTTC
CSARGGTLYEQYF
>TRBD1|TRBJ2-7|TRBV7-6|few
TGTGCCAGCAGCCCAGAACCGGGACAGACCTACGAGCAGTACTTC
CASSPEPGQTYEQYF
>TRBD2|TRBJ2-7|TRBV6-5|-
TGTGCCAGCAGTTATTCTCCTAGCGGTAGCTCCTACGAGCAGTACTTC
CASSYSPSGSSYEQYF
>TRBD1|TRBJ2-6|TRBV25-1|-
TGTGCCAGCAGTGAATTCTACGCGGACAGGGAGTATGGGGCCAACGTCCTGACTTTC
CASSEFYADREYGANVLTF
>-|TRBJ1-1|TRBV20-1|-
TGCAGTGCCGGGACGGGGAACACTGAAGCTTTCTTT
CSAGTGNTEAFF
>-|TRBJ2-3|TRBV7-2|-
TGTGCCAGCAGCATAAAAGCGGGCACAGATACGCAGTATTTT
CASSIKAGTDTQYF
>TRBD1|TRBJ1-1|TRBV19|-
TGTGCCAGTGAACAGGGGATGAACACTGAAGCTTTCTTT
CASEQGMNTEAFF
>-|TRBJ2-2|TRBV29-1|few
TGCAGCGTTGATCTCAGTCGGGCCGGGGAGCTGTTTTTT
CSVDLSRAGELFF
>-|TRBJ2-2|TRBV13|few
TGTGCCAGCAGCTGGTCCGAGTTGGGAACCGGGGAGCTGTTTTTT
CASSWSELGTGELFF
>TRBD2|TRBJ2-1|TRBV20-1|few
TGCAGTGCTAGCGGGAGGGCCATTAGCTCCTACAATGAGCAGTTCTTC
CSASGRAISSYNEQFF
>-|TRBJ2-6|TRBV18|many
TGTGCCAGCTCCCTCGGTCCTGGGGCCAACGTCCTGACTTTC
CASSLGPGANVLTF
>TRBD1|TRBJ1-4|TRBV12-3/TRBV12-4|few
TGTGCCAGCAGGACCTCAGGGGGCGTTAATGAAAAACTGTTTTTT
CASRTSGGVNEKLFF
>-|TRBJ2-7|TRBV29-1|few
TGCAGCGTTGAGACGGGAAATGCCTACGAGCAGTACTTC
CSVETGNAYEQYF